These 6 T cell receptor beta chains originate from one sample sequenced in a study of T cells in Graves' hyperthyroidism and ophthalmopathy (dated 2019 in TCRdb). Libraries came from multiplex PCR. Data came from an Illumina HiSeq 2000. The TCR beta CDR3 regions were amplified from the RNA transcripts. The first round of RT-PCR for the TCR CDR3 was performed with the HTBI primer set and the Qiagen OneStep RT-PCR kit. Using fastp at Q25 and MiXCR, TCRdb reprocessed the public reads and kept productive beta chains. Entries that share a CDR3 protein sequence are merged under the most common genes and DNA. This sample has hundreds of thousands of distinct CDR3 sequences in its table, and more than 14% of those were observed once. Together, the top ten hold roughly an eighth of the sample. The sample comprised blood. The receptors were sampled from a woman aged 45-60 years with Graves' ophthalmopathy.

This clonotype has more than one count but fewer than ten. This rearrangement joins TRBV27 to TRBJ2-3; no reliable D call. Germline loops: CDR1 MNHEY, CDR2 SMNVEV (reference sequence). The CDR3 is 15 residues long. Trimming took 4 bases from V and 4 from J, leaving 15 bases between them. The CDR3 sequence: CASSSRDGVADTQYF. The DNA of the CDR3 is TGTGCCAGCAGTTCCCGCGACGGAGTTGCAGATACGCAGTATTTT.

Ten or more counts support this clonotype. The gene calls are TRBV30 and TRBJ2-7; 7 bases map to TRBD1. The CDR3 is 12 amino acids. Unmatched junction bases numbered 0, after V lost 1 base and J lost 3 bases. CDR1 and CDR2 (germline): GTSNPN, SVGIG (reference sequence). CDR3 loop: CAWSGQGYEQYF. Written as DNA, the CDR3 is TGTGCCTGGAGTGGACAGGGCTACGAGCAGTACTTC.

Notes on this clonotype: A much bigger clone sits one base away, suggesting this may be a read error. The chain is built from TRBV2 and TRBJ1-5; D uncertain. CDR1 is SNHLY, CDR2 FYNNEI, per germline. The length of the CDR3 is 14 residues. CDR3 sequence (DNA): TGTGCCGGCAGTGTTAGTGGGGTTGTACAGCCCCAGCATTTT. It encodes CAGSVSGVVQPQHF.

This clonotype was observed a few times. The junction differs from germline at one of its ends, possibly a read error. The chain couples TRBV7-9 to TRBJ2-1, with TRBD2 identical over 12 bases. CDR3 length: 18 amino acids. CDR1 SEHNR and CDR2 FQNEAQ come from the germline V gene (reference sequence). The chain's CDR3 is CASNLATGLAGTYNEQFF. The DNA of the CDR3 is TGTGCCAGCAACTTAGCAACGGGACTAGCGGGCACCTACAATGAGCAGTTCTTC. Looking up the rest from reference TRBV7-9 and TRBJ2-1 gives the full variable domain: DTGVSQNPRHKITKRGQNVTFRCDPISEHNRLYWYRQTLGQGPEFLTYFQNEAQLEKSRLLSDRFSAERPKGSFSTLEIQRTEQGDSAMYLCASNLATGLAGTYNEQFFGPGTRLTVL.

This clonotype has at least ten counts. This chain links TRBV7-2 with TRBJ2-3, with D unclear. CDR1 and CDR2 (germline): SGHTA, FQGNSA. Between the trimmed V and J ends, which lost 3 bases and 4 bases, there was a span of 8 bases. The CDR3 covers 13 residues. The CDR3 DNA sequence: TGTGCCAGCAGCTTTGGTATAGCAGATACGCAGTATTTT. Its translation: CASSFGIADTQYF. Full variable domain (outside the CDR3, taken from reference TRBV7-2 and TRBJ2-3): GAGVSQSPSNKVTEKGKDVELRCDPISGHTALYWYRQSLGQGLEFLIYFQGNSAPDKSGLPSDRFSAERTGGSVSTLTIQRTQQEDSAVYLCASSFGIADTQYFGPGTRLTVL.

This clonotype has at least ten counts. This sequence joins TRBV2 and TRBJ1-5; no clear D. Between the trimmed V and J ends, which lost 1 base and 2 bases, there was a span of 9 bases. Germline CDR1 reads SNHLY; CDR2 reads FYNNEI. The CDR3 runs 15 residues. CDR3 amino acids: CASSEVGSGNQPQHF. CDR3 bases: TGTGCCAGCAGTGAAGTGGGGTCTGGCAATCAGCCCCAGCATTTT.